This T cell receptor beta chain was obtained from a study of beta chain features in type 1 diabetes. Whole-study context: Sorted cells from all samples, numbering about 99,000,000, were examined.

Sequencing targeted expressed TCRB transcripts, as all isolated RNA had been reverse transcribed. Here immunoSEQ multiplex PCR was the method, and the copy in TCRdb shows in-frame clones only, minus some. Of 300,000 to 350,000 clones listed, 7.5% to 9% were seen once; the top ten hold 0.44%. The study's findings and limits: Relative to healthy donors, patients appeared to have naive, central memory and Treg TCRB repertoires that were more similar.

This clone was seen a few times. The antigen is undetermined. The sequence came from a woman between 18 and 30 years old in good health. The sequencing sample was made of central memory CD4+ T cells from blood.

CDR3 sequence: CAISETGDYGYTF. CDR3 DNA sequence: TGTGCCATCAGTGAGACAGGAGACTATGGCTACACCTTC. The V gene is TRBV10-3, the J gene TRBJ1-2; D possibly corresponds to TRBD1 (5 bases). CDR3 length: 13 amino acids. V lost 2 bases to trimming and J lost 3 bases, with 7 bases between them. Germline-derived CDR1 and CDR2 are ENHRY and SYGVKD.